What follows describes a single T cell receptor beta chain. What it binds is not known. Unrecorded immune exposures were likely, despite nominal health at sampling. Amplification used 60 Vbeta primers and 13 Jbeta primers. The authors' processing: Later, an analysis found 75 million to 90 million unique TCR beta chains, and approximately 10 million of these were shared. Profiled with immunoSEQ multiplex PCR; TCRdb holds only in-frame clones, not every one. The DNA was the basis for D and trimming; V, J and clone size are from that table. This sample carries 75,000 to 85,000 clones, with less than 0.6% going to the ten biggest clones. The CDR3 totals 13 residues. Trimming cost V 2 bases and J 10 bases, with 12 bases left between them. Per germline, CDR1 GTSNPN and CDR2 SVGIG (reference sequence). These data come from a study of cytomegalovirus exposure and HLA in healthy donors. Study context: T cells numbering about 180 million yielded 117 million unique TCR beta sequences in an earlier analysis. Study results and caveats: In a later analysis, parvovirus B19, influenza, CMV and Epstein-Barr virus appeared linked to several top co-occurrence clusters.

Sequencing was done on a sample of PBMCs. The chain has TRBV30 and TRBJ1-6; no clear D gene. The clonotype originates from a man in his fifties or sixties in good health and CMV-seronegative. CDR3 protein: CAWSLLLLSPLHF. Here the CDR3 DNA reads TGTGCCTGGAGTTTGCTATTGTTGTCACCCCTCCACTTT.